This T cell receptor beta chain comes out of a study of blood T cell repertoires in COVID-19. Looked up from germline, CDR1 is SGHRS and CDR2 is YFSETQ. V was trimmed by 0 bases and J by 0 bases, leaving 7 bases between them. The CDR3 runs 15 residues. In the authors' workflow: For nucleated cells, counts were estimated from reference gene primer amplification. Sequenced by immunoSEQ multiplex PCR; TCRdb stores in-frame clones only, minus some. The V and J calls and clone size are taken from that table; D and trimming were inferred from the DNA. The data contain approximately 170,000 clones, around 89% of them seen just once; the ten biggest clones take up approximately 24%.

This rearrangement joins TRBV5-1 to TRBJ1-3, with D possibly being TRBD1 (6 bases). The origin of this receptor is a man aged 55 to 70 with acute or convalescent COVID-19. The material sequenced was peripheral blood. In DNA, the CDR3 is TGCGCCAGCAGCTTGGACAGGGCCTCTGGAAACACCATATATTTT. This sequence encodes CASSLDRASGNTIYF.